The source of this TCR beta chain is a study of cytomegalovirus exposure and HLA in healthy donors. This clone was seen more than once but under ten times. Its target is not known. Germline CDR1 and CDR2: SEHNR and FQNEAQ (reference sequence). V shed 1 base and J shed 3 bases, with 21 bases lying between them. This CDR3 is 18 amino acids long. Study-level findings and limits: In a later analysis, specific HLA alleles were associated with 15,000 to 20,000 TCR beta sequences at a 0.05 false discovery rate. TCR beta chain V- and J-gene trimming was linked, in a later analysis, to a missense variant in DCLRE1C.

The PCR ran on 60 Vbeta and 13 Jbeta primers. Only in-frame clones appear in the TCRdb table, and some are missing; sequencing was by immunoSEQ multiplex PCR. This sample carries more than 150,000 clones, approximately 80% of them seen once, and the ten largest clones take under 7%. The clonotype was recovered from a woman in her twenties or thirties in good health and CMV-seropositive. Input material: PBMCs. V and J are TRBV7-9 and TRBJ1-1; D remains unclear. In nucleotides, the CDR3 is TGTGCCAGCAGCTTAGGACTGTGGAAACCCGAAGAAGACACTGAAGCTTTCTTT. It is translated as CASSLGLWKPEEDTEAFF.